The 13 T cell receptor beta chains reported below all come from one sample, sequenced in a study of cytomegalovirus exposure and HLA in healthy donors. The PCR employed 60 Vbeta primers together with 13 Jbeta primers. Profiling relied on immunoSEQ multiplex PCR, and the TCRdb table lists in-frame clones only, not all of them. The data contain 200,000 or so clones, 60% to 80% of them seen just once; the ten biggest clones take up 3.5% to 4%. The sequencing sample was made of PBMCs. The receptors stem from a male donor in good health and CMV-seronegative.

The chain employs TRBV9 and TRBJ1-4; D uncertain. The CDR3 is 13 residues long. V was cut by 0 bases and J by 10 bases, with 10 bases left in between. Germline CDR1 and CDR2: SGDLS and YYNGEE. CDR3 region: CASSVDGRTKLFF. Here the CDR3 DNA reads TGTGCCAGCAGCGTAGATGGGAGGACAAAACTGTTTTTT.

The chain recombines TRBV6-5 with TRBJ1-4; 7 nucleotides align to TRBD1. The CDR3 contains 14 residues. With V trimmed by 6 bases and J by 5 bases, 6 bases remained unmatched. The V gene's germline CDR1 is MNHEY and CDR2 SVGAGI. The CDR3: CASSPDRINEKLFF. For the CDR3, the DNA is TGTGCCAGCAGCCCGGACAGGATAAATGAAAAACTGTTTTTT.

The chain uses TRBV9 and TRBJ2-2; the D gene is possibly TRBD1 (5 bases). V lost 4 bases and J 3 bases, leaving 10 bases between the germline ends. The V gene's germline CDR1 is SGDLS and CDR2 YYNGEE. The CDR3 runs 14 residues. The CDR3 nucleotides read TGTGCCAGCAGCCTCGACAGCCACACCGGGGAGCTGTTTTTT. This encodes CASSLDSHTGELFF. The variable domain in full, completed from reference TRBV9 and TRBJ2-2, reads DSGVTQTPKHLITATGQRVTLRCSPRSGDLSVYWYQQSLDQGLQFLIQYYNGEERAKGNILERFSAQQFPDLHSELNLSSLELGDSALYFCASSLDSHTGELFFGEGSRLTVL.

The chain is built from TRBV5-3 and TRBJ2-5; TRBD2 agrees at 9 bases. TRBV5-3 counts as an open reading frame of uncertain function. There are 16 residues in the CDR3. V trimming: 0 bases; J trimming: 5 bases; junction bases outside the gene matches: 8. In nucleotides, the CDR3 is TGTGCCAGAAGCTTGGTCGCGGGAGGGCCTGGGGAGACCCAGTACTTC. Translating it yields CARSLVAGGPGETQYF.

The CDR3 coding sequence is TGTGCCTGGAGTCTTACCCAAACAGGGATAGGACAGCCCCAGCATTTT. Protein sequence: CAWSLTQTGIGQPQHF. The chain joins TRBV30 to TRBJ1-5; the D gene is possibly TRBD1 (6 bases). Trimming cost V 2 bases and J 7 bases, with 21 bases left between them. CDR1 and CDR2 from the germline V gene are GTSNPN and SVGIG (reference sequence). The CDR3 is 16 amino acids.

This sequence joins TRBV4-1 and TRBJ1-1; the D gene is possibly TRBD1 (5 bases). Between the trimmed V and J ends, which lost 0 bases and 0 bases, there was a span of 11 bases. Germline loops: CDR1 MGHRA, CDR2 YSYEKL. The CDR3 runs to 16 residues. The CDR3 region has the DNA TGCGCCAGCAGCCAAGACGGGCGGGGCATGAACACTGAAGCTTTCTTT. Amino acid sequence: CASSQDGRGMNTEAFF.

This chain joins TRBV19 and TRBJ1-1, with D unresolved. The CDR3 runs to 12 residues. Trimming removed 6 bases from V and 1 base from J, with 6 bases in between. CDR1 is LNHDA, CDR2 SQIVND, per germline (reference sequence). The CDR3 DNA sequence: TGTGCCAGTAGAACGGGGAACACTGAAGCTTTCTTT. Translating it yields CASRTGNTEAFF.

The chain combines TRBV5-1 with TRBJ1-1; no reliable D call. Germline V lookup: CDR1 SGHRS, CDR2 YFSETQ. V was shortened by 4 bases and J by 3 bases, with 13 bases between the two germline ends. This CDR3 is 14 amino acids long. The CDR3 spells CASSKDSSDTEAFF. In DNA form, the CDR3 reads TGCGCCAGCAGCAAGGACTCGTCCGACACTGAAGCTTTCTTT.

The V and J genes are TRBV27 and TRBJ2-1; 9 nucleotides line up with TRBD2. After removal of 6 bases from V and 8 bases from J, the junction contained 5 bases not matched to a gene. The CDR3 length is 13 residues. The germline gives CDR1 MNHEY, CDR2 SMNVEV (reference sequence). The CDR3 region is CASRWAGGDEQFF. CDR3 in DNA: TGTGCCAGCAGGTGGGCGGGAGGGGATGAGCAGTTCTTC.

The rearrangement joins TRBV6-5 to TRBJ2-5; possibly TRBD2 for D (5 bases). The DNA end is a closer match to TRBJ2-7, so the J assignment may be wrong. The CDR3 extends over 16 amino acids. Germline CDR1 MNHEY, CDR2 SVGAGI. CDR3: CASSYWAGAGGNEQYF. The CDR3 DNA reads TGTGCCAGCAGTTACTGGGCGGGCGCGGGTGGGAACGAGCAGTACTTC.

This clone was counted a few times. V usage is TRBV5-6 and J usage is TRBJ1-1; D gene unclear. Germline CDR1 reads SGHDT; CDR2 reads YYEEEE. The CDR3 totals 13 residues. V shed 3 bases and J shed 5 bases, with 11 bases lying between them. The CDR3 region has the DNA TGTGCCAGCAGCTCTGACACAAGGACTGAAGCTTTCTTT. This translates into CASSSDTRTEAFF.

The J gene is TRBJ2-1, the V gene TRBV5-1; 12 nucleotides align to TRBD2. The CDR3 sequence is 17 residues long. Per germline, CDR1 SGHRS and CDR2 YFSETQ. With V trimmed by 3 bases and J by 2 bases, 6 bases remained unmatched. The CDR3 spells CASSSGLAGTAYNEQFF. CDR3 coding DNA: TGCGCCAGCAGCTCGGGACTAGCGGGCACGGCCTACAATGAGCAGTTCTTC.

The rearrangement joins TRBV20-1 to TRBJ2-1, with D tentatively TRBD1 (6 bases). V was cut by 2 bases and J by 9 bases, with 8 bases left in between. CDR3 length: 11 residues. Germline V gene lookup returns CDR1 DFQATT and CDR2 SNEGSKA (reference sequence). Here the CDR3 reads CSARPRGEQFF. As DNA, the CDR3 is TGCAGTGCTAGACCCAGGGGTGAGCAGTTCTTC.